Sequencing of this T cell receptor (beta chain) was carried out in a study of blood T cell repertoires in COVID-19. This CDR3 comprises 13 residues. V was shortened by 10 bases and J by 3 bases, with 15 bases between the two germline ends. CDR1 is SGHNT and CDR2 is YENEEA in the germline V gene. Repertoires were generated with immunoSEQ multiplex PCR, while TCRdb's copy carries only in-frame clones and drops some. The sample includes 150,000 to 200,000 clones, approximately 90% of them seen just once. Material for sequencing was peripheral blood. This TCR was sampled from a woman older than 75 in a cohort sampled during active or convalescent COVID-19. The chain joins TRBV11-3 to TRBJ1-1; D not certain. The CDR3 here is CATSYGEYTEAFF. The CDR3, as DNA: TGTGCCACCTCGTACGGGGAATACACTGAAGCTTTCTTT.